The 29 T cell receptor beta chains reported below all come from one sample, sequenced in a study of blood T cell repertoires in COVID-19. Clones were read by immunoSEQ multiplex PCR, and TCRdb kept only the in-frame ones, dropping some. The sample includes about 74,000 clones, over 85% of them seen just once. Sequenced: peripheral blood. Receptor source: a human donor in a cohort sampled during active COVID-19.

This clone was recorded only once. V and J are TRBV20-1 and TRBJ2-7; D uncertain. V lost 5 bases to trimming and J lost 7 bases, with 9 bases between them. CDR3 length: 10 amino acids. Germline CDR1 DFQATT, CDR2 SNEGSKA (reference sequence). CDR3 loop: CSASRGEQYF. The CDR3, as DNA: TGCAGTGCTTCCCGAGGAGAGCAGTACTTC.

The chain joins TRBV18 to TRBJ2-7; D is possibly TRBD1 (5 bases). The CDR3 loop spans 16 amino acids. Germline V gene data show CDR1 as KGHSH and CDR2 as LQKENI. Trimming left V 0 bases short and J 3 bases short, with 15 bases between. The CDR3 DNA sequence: TGTGCCAGCTCACCACCGGGGCAAGGGGAAGACTACGAGCAGTACTTC. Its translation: CASSPPGQGEDYEQYF.

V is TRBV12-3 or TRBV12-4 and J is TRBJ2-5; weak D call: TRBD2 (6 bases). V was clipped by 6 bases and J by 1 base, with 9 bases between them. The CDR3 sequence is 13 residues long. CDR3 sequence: CASRRAGQETQYF. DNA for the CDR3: TGTGCCAGCAGACGAGCGGGCCAAGAGACCCAGTACTTC.

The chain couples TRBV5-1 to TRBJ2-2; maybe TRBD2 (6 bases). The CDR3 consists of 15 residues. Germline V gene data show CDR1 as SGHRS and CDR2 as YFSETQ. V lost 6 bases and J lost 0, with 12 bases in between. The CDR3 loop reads CASTRGLTNTGELFF. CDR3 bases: TGCGCCAGCACTCGGGGGTTGACGAACACCGGGGAGCTGTTTTTT.

CDR3 in DNA: TGTGCCAGCAGCTTAGCGAGTTCGACAGGGACGCAGTATTTT. This translates into CASSLASSTGTQYF. The chain joins TRBV7-2 to TRBJ2-3; TRBD1 matches at 7 bases. Trimming took 0 bases from V and 9 from J; bases not matched to a gene: 6. The germline CDR1 and CDR2 sequences are SGHTA and FQGNSA. The CDR3 extends over 14 amino acids. The whole variable domain, filled in from reference TRBV7-2 and TRBJ2-3, reads GAGVSQSPSNKVTEKGKDVELRCDPISGHTALYWYRQSLGQGLEFLIYFQGNSAPDKSGLPSDRFSAERTGGSVSTLTIQRTQQEDSAVYLCASSLASSTGTQYFGPGTRLTVL.

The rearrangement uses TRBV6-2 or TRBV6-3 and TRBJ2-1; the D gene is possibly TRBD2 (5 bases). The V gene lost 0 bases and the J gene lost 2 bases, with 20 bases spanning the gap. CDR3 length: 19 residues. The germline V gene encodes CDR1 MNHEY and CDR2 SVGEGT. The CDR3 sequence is CASSYSISGGPNTYNEQFF. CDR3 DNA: TGTGCCAGCAGTTACTCGATCAGCGGAGGCCCTAACACCTACAATGAGCAGTTCTTC.

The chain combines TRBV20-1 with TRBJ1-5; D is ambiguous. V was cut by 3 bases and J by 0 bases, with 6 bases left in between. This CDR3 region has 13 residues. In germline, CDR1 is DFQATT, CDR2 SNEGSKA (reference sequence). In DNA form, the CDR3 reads TGCAGTGCTAGTGACGGTAGCAATCAGCCCCAGCATTTT. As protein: CSASDGSNQPQHF.

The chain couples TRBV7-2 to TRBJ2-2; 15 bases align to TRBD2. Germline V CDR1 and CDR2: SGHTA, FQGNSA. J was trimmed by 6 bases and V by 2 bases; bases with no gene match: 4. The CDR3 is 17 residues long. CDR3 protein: CASSLLGLAGGAGELFF. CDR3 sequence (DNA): TGTGCCAGCAGCTTACTAGGACTAGCGGGAGGGGCCGGGGAGCTGTTTTTT.

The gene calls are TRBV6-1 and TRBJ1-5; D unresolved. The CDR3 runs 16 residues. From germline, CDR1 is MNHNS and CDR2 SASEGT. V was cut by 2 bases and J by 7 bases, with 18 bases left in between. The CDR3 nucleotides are TGTGCCAGCAGTGAATTTGAGGAGGTCAGGCGGCAGCCCCAGCATTTT. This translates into CASSEFEEVRRQPQHF.

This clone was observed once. The CDR3 nucleotides are TGTGCCAGTAGTATACTACCGGGACAGGGGGAGAGGCAGCAGTTCTTC. Its protein is CASSILPGQGERQQFF. The V call is TRBV19, the J call TRBJ2-1, with 11 bases aligning to TRBD1. This CDR3 region has 16 residues. Germline loops: CDR1 LNHDA, CDR2 SQIVND (reference sequence). V lost 2 bases and J lost 11; bases outside the gene matches: 11.

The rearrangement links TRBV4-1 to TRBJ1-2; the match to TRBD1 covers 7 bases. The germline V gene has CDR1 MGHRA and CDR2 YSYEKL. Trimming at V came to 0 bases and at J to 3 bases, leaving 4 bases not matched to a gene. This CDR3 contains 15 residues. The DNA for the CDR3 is TGCGCCAGCAGCCAAGAGGACAGGCCCCACTATGGCTACACCTTC. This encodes CASSQEDRPHYGYTF.

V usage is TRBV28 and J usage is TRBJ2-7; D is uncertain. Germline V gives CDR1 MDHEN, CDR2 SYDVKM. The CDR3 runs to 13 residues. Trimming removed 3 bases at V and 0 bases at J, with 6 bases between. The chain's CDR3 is CASSLSNSYEQYF. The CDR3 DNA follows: TGTGCCAGCAGTTTGTCTAACTCCTACGAGCAGTACTTC.

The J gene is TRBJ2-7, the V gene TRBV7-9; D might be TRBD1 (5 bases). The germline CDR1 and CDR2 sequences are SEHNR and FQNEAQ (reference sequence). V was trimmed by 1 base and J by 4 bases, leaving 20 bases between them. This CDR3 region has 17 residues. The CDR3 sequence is CASSLGYLRDRDYEQYF. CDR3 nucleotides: TGTGCCAGCAGCTTAGGGTATCTCCGAGACAGAGATTACGAGCAGTACTTC. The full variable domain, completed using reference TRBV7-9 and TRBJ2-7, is DTGVSQNPRHKITKRGQNVTFRCDPISEHNRLYWYRQTLGQGPEFLTYFQNEAQLEKSRLLSDRFSAERPKGSFSTLEIQRTEQGDSAMYLCASSLGYLRDRDYEQYFGPGTRLTVT.

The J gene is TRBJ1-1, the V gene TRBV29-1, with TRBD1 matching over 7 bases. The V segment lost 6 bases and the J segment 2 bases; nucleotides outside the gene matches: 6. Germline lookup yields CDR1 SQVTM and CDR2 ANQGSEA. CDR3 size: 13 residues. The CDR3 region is CSVVTGINTEAFF. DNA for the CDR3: TGCAGCGTCGTGACAGGGATAAACACTGAAGCTTTCTTT.

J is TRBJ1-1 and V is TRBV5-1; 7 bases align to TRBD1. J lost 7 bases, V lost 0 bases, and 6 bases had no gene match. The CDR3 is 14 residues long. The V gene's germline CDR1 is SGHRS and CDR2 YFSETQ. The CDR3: CASSLVLAGGEAFF. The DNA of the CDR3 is TGCGCCAGCAGCTTGGTATTGGCAGGGGGTGAAGCTTTCTTT. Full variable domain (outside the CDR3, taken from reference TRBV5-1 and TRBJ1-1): KAGVTQTPRYLIKTRGQQVTLSCSPISGHRSVSWYQQTPGQGLQFLFEYFSETQRNKGNFPGRFSGRQFSNSRSEMNVSTLELGDSALYLCASSLVLAGGEAFFGQGTRLTVV.

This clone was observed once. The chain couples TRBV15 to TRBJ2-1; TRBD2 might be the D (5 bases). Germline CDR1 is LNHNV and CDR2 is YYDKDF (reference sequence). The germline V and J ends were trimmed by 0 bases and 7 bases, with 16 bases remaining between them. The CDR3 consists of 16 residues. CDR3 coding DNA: TGTGCCACCAGCAGAGATGCGGGCGAGCATGGGAATGAGCAGTTCTTC. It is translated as CATSRDAGEHGNEQFF.

DNA of the CDR3: TGTGCCAGCAGCTCCGAGGCATCCGAGCAGTACTTC. It encodes CASSSEASEQYF. The chain has TRBV7-9 and TRBJ2-7; no reliable D call. The CDR3 contains 12 residues. Germline CDR1 reads SEHNR; CDR2 reads FQNEAQ (reference sequence). The germline V and J ends were trimmed by 4 bases and 6 bases, with 10 bases remaining between them.

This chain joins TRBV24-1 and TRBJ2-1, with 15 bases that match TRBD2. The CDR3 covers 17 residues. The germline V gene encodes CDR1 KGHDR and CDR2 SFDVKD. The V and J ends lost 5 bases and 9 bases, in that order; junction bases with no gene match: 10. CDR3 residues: CATSGTSGRALGGEQFF. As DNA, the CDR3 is TGTGCCACCAGTGGGACTAGCGGGAGGGCCCTCGGAGGTGAGCAGTTCTTC.

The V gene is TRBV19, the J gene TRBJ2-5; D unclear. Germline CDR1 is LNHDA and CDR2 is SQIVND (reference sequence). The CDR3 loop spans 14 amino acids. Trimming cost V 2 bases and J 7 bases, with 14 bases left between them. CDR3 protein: CASSISASRVTQYF. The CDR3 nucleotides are TGTGCCAGTAGTATATCCGCGTCACGTGTGACCCAGTACTTC.

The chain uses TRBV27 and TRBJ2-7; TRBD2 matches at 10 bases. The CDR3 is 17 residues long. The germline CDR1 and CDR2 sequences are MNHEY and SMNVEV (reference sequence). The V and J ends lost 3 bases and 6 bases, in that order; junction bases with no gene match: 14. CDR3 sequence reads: CASSFWASGGLGFEQYF. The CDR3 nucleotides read TGTGCCAGCAGTTTTTGGGCTAGCGGGGGTTTGGGCTTCGAGCAGTACTTC.

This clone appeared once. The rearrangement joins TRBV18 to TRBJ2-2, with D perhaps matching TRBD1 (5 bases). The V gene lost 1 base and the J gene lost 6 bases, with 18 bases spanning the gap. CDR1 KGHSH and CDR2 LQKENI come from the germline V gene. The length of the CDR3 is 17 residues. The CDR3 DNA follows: TGTGCCAGCTCACCACGCGCCGTGGCAGGGCAGGCCGGGGAGCTGTTTTTT. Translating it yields CASSPRAVAGQAGELFF.

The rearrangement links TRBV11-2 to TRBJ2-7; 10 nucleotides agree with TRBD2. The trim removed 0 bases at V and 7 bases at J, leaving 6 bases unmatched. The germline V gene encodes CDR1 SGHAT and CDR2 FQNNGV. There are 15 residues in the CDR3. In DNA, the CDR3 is TGTGCCAGCAGCTTAGAAGCGGGAGGGCCGGGGGAGCAGTACTTC. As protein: CASSLEAGGPGEQYF.

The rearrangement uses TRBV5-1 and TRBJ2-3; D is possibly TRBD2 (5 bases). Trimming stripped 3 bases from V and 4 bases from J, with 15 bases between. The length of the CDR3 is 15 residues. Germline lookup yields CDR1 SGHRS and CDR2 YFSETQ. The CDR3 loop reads CASSSAVGEADTQYF. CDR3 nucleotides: TGCGCCAGCAGCTCCGCAGTGGGAGAAGCAGATACGCAGTATTTT.

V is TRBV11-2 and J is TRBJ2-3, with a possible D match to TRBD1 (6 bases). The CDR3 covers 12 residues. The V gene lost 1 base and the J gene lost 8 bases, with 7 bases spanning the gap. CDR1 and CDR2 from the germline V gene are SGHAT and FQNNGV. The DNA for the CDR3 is TGTGCCAGCAGCTTAGGACAGGTTACGCAGTATTTT. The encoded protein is CASSLGQVTQYF. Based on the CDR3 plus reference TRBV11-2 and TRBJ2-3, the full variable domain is EAGVAQSPRYKIIEKRQSVAFWCNPISGHATLYWYQQILGQGPKLLIQFQNNGVVDDSQLPKDRFSAERLKGVDSTLKIQPAKLEDSAVYLCASSLGQVTQYFGPGTRLTVL.

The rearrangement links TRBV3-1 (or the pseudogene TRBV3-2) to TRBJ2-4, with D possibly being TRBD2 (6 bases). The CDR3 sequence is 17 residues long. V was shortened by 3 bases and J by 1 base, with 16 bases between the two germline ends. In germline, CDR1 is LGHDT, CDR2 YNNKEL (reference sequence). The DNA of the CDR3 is TGTGCCAGCAGCCACCGCCCGGGAGAGAGGGCCAAAAACATTCAGTACTTC. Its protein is CASSHRPGERAKNIQYF.

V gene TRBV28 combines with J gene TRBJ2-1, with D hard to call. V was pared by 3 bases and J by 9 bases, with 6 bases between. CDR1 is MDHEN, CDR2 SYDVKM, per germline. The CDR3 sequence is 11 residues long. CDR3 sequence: CASSFRSEQFF. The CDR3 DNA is TGTGCCAGCAGTTTTAGAAGTGAGCAGTTCTTC.

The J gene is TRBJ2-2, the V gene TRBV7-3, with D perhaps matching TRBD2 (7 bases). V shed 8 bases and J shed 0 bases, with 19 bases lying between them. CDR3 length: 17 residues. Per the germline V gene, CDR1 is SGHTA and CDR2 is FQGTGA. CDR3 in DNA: TGTGCCAGCGGGGAGGGGGGCGGGGAGACGAACACCGGGGAGCTGTTTTTT. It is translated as CASGEGGGETNTGELFF.

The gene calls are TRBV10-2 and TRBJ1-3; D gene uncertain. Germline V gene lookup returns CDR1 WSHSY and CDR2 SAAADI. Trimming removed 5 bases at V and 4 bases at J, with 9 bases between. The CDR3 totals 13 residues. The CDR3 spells CASSRGSGNTIYF. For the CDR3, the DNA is TGCGCCAGCAGTCGAGGATCCGGAAACACCATATATTTT.

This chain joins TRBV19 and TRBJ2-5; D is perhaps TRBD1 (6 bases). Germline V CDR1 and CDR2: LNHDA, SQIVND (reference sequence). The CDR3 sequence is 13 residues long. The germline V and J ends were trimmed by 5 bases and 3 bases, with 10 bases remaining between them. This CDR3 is CASSHTGKETQYF. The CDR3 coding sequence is TGTGCCAGTAGTCATACAGGGAAAGAGACCCAGTACTTC.